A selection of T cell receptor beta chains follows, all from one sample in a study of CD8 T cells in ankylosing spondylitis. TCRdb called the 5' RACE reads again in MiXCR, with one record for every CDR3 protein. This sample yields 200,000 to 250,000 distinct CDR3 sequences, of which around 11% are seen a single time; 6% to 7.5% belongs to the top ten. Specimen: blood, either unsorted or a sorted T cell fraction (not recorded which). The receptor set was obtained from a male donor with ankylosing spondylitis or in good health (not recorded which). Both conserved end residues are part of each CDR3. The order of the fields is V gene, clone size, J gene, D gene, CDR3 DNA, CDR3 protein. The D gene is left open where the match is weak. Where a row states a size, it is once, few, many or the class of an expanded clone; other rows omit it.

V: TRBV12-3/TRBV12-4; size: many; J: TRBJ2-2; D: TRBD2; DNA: TGTGCCAGCAGCGGGACTAGCGGGGGCCGGGAGCTGTTTTTT; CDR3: CASSGTSGGRELFF
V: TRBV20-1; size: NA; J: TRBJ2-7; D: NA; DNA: TGCAGTGCTAGGAGGATTTCTTGCTGGGCGAGCAAGAATTCAAAATCGGGGGAGCAGTACTTC; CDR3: CSARRISCWASKNSKSGEQYF
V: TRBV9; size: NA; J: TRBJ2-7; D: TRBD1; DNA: TGTGCCAGCAGCTCCCGGCCAGGGGGCAACGAGCAGTACTTC; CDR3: CASSSRPGGNEQYF
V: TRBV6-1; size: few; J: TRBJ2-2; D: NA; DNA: TGTGCCAGCAGTCGACAGGTTACCGGGGAGCTGTTTTTT; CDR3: CASSRQVTGELFF
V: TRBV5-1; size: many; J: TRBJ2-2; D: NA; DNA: TGCGCCAGCAGCTTGGGTCACGCCCCCGGGGAGCTGTTTTTT; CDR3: CASSLGHAPGELFF
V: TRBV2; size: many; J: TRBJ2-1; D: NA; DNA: TGTGCCAGCATTGGCGGGGTCCGGTTTGGGTTCTTC; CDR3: CASIGGVRFGFF
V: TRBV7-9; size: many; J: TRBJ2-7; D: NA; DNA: TGTGCCAGCAGCTTAAGGTCTGGGGGGCCTTACGAGCAGTACTTC; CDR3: CASSLRSGGPYEQYF
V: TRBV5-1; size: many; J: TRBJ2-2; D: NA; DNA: TGCGCCAGCAGCTTGTGGGCAGGAGACACCGGGGAGCTGTTTTTT; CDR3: CASSLWAGDTGELFF
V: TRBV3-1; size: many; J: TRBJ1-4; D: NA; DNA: TGTGCCAGCAGCACCCCTGGGCGTGAAAAACTGTTTTTT; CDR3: CASSTPGREKLFF
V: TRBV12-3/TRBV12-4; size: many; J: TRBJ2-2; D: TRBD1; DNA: TGTGCCAGCAGGGACACAGGGGGTCGGACCGGGGAGCTGTTTTTT; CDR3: CASRDTGGRTGELFF
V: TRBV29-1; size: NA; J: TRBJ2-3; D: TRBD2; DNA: TGCAGCGTAGGTGGACTAGCGGGAGCGCCGGATACGCAGTATTTT; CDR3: CSVGGLAGAPDTQYF
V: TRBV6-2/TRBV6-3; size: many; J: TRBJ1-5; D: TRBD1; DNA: TGTGCCAGCAGTTACGCCGGGACAGGGTTTCAGCCCCAGCATTTT; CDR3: CASSYAGTGFQPQHF
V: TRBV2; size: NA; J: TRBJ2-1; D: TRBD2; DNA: TGTGCCAGCGAGACTAGCGGGGCCTACAATGAGCAGTTCTTC; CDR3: CASETSGAYNEQFF
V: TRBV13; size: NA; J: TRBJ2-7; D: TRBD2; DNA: TGTGCCAGCAGCGACCGTAGCGGGGTCGGGTACGAGCAGTACTTC; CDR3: CASSDRSGVGYEQYF
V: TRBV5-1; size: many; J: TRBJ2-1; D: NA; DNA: TGCGCCAGCAGCTTGTTGGGACTGTACAATGAGCAGTTCTTC; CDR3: CASSLLGLYNEQFF
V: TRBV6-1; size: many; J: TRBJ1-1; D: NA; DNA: TGTGCCAGCACTCCCGTCACCGGGGACACTGAAGCTTTCTTT; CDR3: CASTPVTGDTEAFF
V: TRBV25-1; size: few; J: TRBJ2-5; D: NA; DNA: TGTGCCAGCAGTGAAGGACCTGAGGGGACCCAAGAGACCCAGTACTTC; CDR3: CASSEGPEGTQETQYF
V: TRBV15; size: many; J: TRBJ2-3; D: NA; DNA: TGTGCCACCAGCAGAGCCAGACGGGGCCTTCGCACAGATACGCAGTATTTT; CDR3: CATSRARRGLRTDTQYF
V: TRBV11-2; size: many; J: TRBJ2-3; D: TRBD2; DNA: TGTGCCAGCAGCTTAGATCGAAGCCTAGCGGGCAGCAGCACAGATACGCAGTATTTT; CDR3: CASSLDRSLAGSSTDTQYF
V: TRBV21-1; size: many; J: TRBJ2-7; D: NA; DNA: TGTGCCAGCAGCAAATATCGGGGCAGGGATTACGAGCAGTACTTC; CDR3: CASSKYRGRDYEQYF
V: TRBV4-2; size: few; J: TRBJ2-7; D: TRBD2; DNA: TGTGCCAGCAGCAATTCCTTAGCGGGAGGGATCTACGAGCAGTACTTC; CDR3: CASSNSLAGGIYEQYF
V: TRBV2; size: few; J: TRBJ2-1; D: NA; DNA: TGTGCCAGCAGTGTACTTCACAATGAGCAGTTCTTC; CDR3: CASSVLHNEQFF
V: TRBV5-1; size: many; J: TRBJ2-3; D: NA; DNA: TGCGCCAGCAGCTCCCCTGATTCAGATACGCAGTATTTT; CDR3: CASSSPDSDTQYF
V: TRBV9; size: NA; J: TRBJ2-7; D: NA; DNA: TGTGCCAGCAGCGTAGGCGGAGGGATATCCTACGAGCAGTACTTC; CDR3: CASSVGGGISYEQYF
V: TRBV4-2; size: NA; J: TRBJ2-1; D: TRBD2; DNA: TGTGCCAGCAGCCAAGACCCAGCGGGGGGGTACAATGAGCAGTTCTTC; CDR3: CASSQDPAGGYNEQFF